These 22 T cell receptor beta chains originate from one sample sequenced in a study of blood T cell repertoires in COVID-19. Libraries were prepared by immunoSEQ multiplex PCR; TCRdb keeps only in-frame clonotypes and omits some of them. In the table there are 150,000 to 160,000 clones, around 85% of which are singletons. Sequencing used peripheral blood. These receptors originate from a man in his 60s with COVID-19, enrolled during active disease.

CDR3 protein: CASSLVSGAVLTGELFF. In nucleotides, the CDR3 is TGCGCCAGCAGCTTGGTTTCCGGAGCCGTGCTCACCGGGGAGCTGTTTTTT. This sequence joins TRBV5-1 and TRBJ2-2; D is ambiguous. Per germline, CDR1 SGHRS and CDR2 YFSETQ. This CDR3 is built from 17 residues. The ends were cut back, 0 bases at V and 4 bases at J, with 16 bases in the middle.

This clone showed up just once. V is TRBV27 and J is TRBJ2-1; D call uncertain. Germline loops: CDR1 MNHEY, CDR2 SMNVEV (reference sequence). V was clipped by 6 bases and J by 0 bases, with 12 bases between them. The CDR3 extends over 15 amino acids. The CDR3 is CASRLIVSSYNEQFF. The CDR3 DNA sequence: TGTGCCAGCAGACTAATAGTTAGCTCCTACAATGAGCAGTTCTTC.

The V and J genes are TRBV7-2 and TRBJ1-4; D perhaps matches TRBD1 (5 bases). CDR3 size: 17 residues. V gave up 2 bases and J gave up 4 bases, with 17 bases separating them. Germline CDR1 and CDR2: SGHTA and FQGNSA. CDR3 sequence (DNA): TGTGCCAGCAGCTTAATTAGTACTGGGGCCGTTAATGAAAAACTGTTTTTT. Translation gives CASSLISTGAVNEKLFF.

The count of this clone is one. V gene TRBV12-5 combines with J gene TRBJ1-1, with a weak D call TRBD1 (6 bases). The CDR3 has 12 residues. V shed 5 bases and J shed 7 bases, with 11 bases lying between them. Per germline, CDR1 LGHNT and CDR2 FRNRAP. CDR3 in amino acids: CASGLGQREAFF. Written as DNA, the CDR3 is TGTGCTAGTGGTCTCGGACAGCGTGAAGCTTTCTTT.

This chain joins TRBV19 and TRBJ1-2, with 7 bases lining up with TRBD1. Looked up from germline, CDR1 is LNHDA and CDR2 is SQIVND (reference sequence). After removal of 9 bases from V and 4 bases from J, the junction contained 20 bases not matched to a gene. CDR3 length: 17 amino acids. This CDR3 reads CASRESRGTGVFYGYTF. Here the CDR3 DNA reads TGTGCCAGCCGAGAATCCCGGGGAACAGGGGTTTTCTATGGCTACACCTTC.

V is TRBV5-4 and J is TRBJ2-1, with 9 bases identical to TRBD1. The V gene end was trimmed by 4 bases and the J gene end by 4 bases; junction bases not matched to a gene: 6. The germline CDR1 and CDR2 sequences are SGHNT and YYREEE (reference sequence). The CDR3 runs to 15 residues. CDR3 amino acids: CASSGGQGQYNEQFF. DNA for the CDR3: TGTGCCAGCAGCGGCGGACAGGGGCAGTACAATGAGCAGTTCTTC.

This clone has just one count. The J gene is TRBJ2-2, the V gene TRBV7-2; 11 bases fit TRBD1. The germline V gene encodes CDR1 SGHTA and CDR2 FQGNSA. This CDR3 has 15 residues. The ends lost 6 bases at V and 4 bases at J; junction bases unmatched: 4. The CDR3 sequence: CASRTGTGGTGELFF. The CDR3 DNA follows: TGTGCCAGCAGGACCGGGACAGGGGGCACCGGGGAGCTGTTTTTT. The variable domain in full, completed from reference TRBV7-2 and TRBJ2-2, reads GAGVSQSPSNKVTEKGKDVELRCDPISGHTALYWYRQSLGQGLEFLIYFQGNSAPDKSGLPSDRFSAERTGGSVSTLTIQRTQQEDSAVYLCASRTGTGGTGELFFGEGSRLTVL.

The J gene is TRBJ1-4, the V gene TRBV18, with TRBD1 matching 9 bases. V lost 0 bases, J lost 8 bases, and 4 bases stayed unmatched. Germline assignment: CDR1 KGHSH and CDR2 LQKENI. CDR3 size: 15 residues. Written as DNA, the CDR3 is TGTGCCAGCTCACCACCGGGACAGGGATGGGAAAAACTGTTTTTT. This sequence encodes CASSPPGQGWEKLFF.

CDR3 sequence: CASSLGGRETQYF. CDR3 sequence (DNA): TGTGCCAGCAGCTTAGGCGGGAGGGAGACCCAGTACTTC. This chain links TRBV11-1 with TRBJ2-5, with 8 positions matching TRBD2. The trim removed 1 base at V and 5 bases at J, leaving 0 bases unmatched. This CDR3 has 13 residues. CDR1 SGHAT and CDR2 FQDESV come from the germline V gene (reference sequence).

V gene TRBV19 combines with J gene TRBJ1-2; 9 nucleotides align to TRBD1. The germline CDR1 and CDR2 sequences are LNHDA and SQIVND (reference sequence). CDR3 size: 14 residues. V lost 4 bases to trimming and J lost 9 bases; unmatched junction nucleotides: 9. The CDR3, as DNA: TGTGCCAGTAGTACCCCCCGGGACAGGGTGAGCTACACCTTC. It codes for CASSTPRDRVSYTF.

The J gene is TRBJ2-1, the V gene TRBV30; 11 nucleotides line up with TRBD2. Germline V lookup: CDR1 GTSNPN, CDR2 SVGIG (reference sequence). The CDR3 totals 14 residues. V lost 6 bases and J lost 12; bases outside the gene matches: 13. This CDR3 reads CACQSDSGRAGQFF. The CDR3, as DNA: TGTGCCTGCCAATCGGATAGCGGGAGGGCCGGGCAGTTCTTC.

This chain uses TRBV7-2 with TRBJ2-5; no firm D call. This CDR3 is built from 14 residues. Germline values: CDR1 SGHTA, CDR2 FQGNSA. V lost 4 bases, J lost 2 bases, and 11 bases lay in between. DNA for the CDR3: TGTGCCAGCAGCTACCTGGGCGCACAAGAGACCCAGTACTTC. This translates into CASSYLGAQETQYF.

The J gene is TRBJ1-2, the V gene TRBV2; D perhaps matches TRBD1 (6 bases). The CDR3 runs 13 residues. V was trimmed by 8 bases and J by 2 bases, leaving 12 bases between them. The germline CDR1 and CDR2 sequences are SNHLY and FYNNEI. This chain's CDR3 is CASRQTGNYGYTF. CDR3 coding DNA: TGTGCCAGCCGCCAGACAGGCAACTATGGCTACACCTTC.

The rearrangement joins TRBV3-1 (or the pseudogene TRBV3-2) to TRBJ1-2, with D possibly matching TRBD1 (6 bases). V lost 3 bases, J lost 6 bases, and 14 bases lay in between. The CDR3 runs 14 residues. Per germline, CDR1 LGHDT and CDR2 YNNKEL (reference sequence). As DNA, the CDR3 is TGTGCCAGCAGCCAGTGGTACAGGGCAGATGGCTACACCTTC. Encoded protein: CASSQWYRADGYTF.

CDR3 sequence reads: CATSDSRQTSGANVLTF. As DNA, the CDR3 is TGTGCCACCAGTGATTCCCGACAGACCTCTGGGGCCAACGTCCTGACTTTC. This sequence joins TRBV24-1 and TRBJ2-6; TRBD1 is a possible D gene (5 bases). Germline V lookup: CDR1 KGHDR, CDR2 SFDVKD. V shed 2 bases and J shed 0 bases, with 10 bases lying between them. The CDR3 is 17 amino acids.

The chain joins TRBV7-2 to TRBJ1-1; TRBD1 aligns across 8 bases. Germline CDR1 SGHTA, CDR2 FQGNSA. There are 15 residues in the CDR3. V shed 11 bases, J shed 1 base, and the junction held 12 bases outside the gene matches. CDR3 sequence: CAAQGASVTNTEAFF. The CDR3 region has the DNA TGTGCCGCCCAGGGGGCCTCTGTGACGAACACTGAAGCTTTCTTT. The whole variable domain, remainder taken from reference TRBV7-2 and TRBJ1-1, is GAGVSQSPSNKVTEKGKDVELRCDPISGHTALYWYRQSLGQGLEFLIYFQGNSAPDKSGLPSDRFSAERTGGSVSTLTIQRTQQEDSAVYLCAAQGASVTNTEAFFGQGTRLTVV.

This chain connects TRBV4-2 to TRBJ1-3, with 7 bases lining up with TRBD1. The CDR3 runs 17 residues. V lost 4 bases, J lost 0 bases, and 9 bases stayed unmatched. CDR1 and CDR2 (germline): LGHNA, YNFKEQ. The chain's CDR3 is CASSPRSDRVSGNTIYF. CDR3 coding DNA: TGTGCCAGCAGCCCCAGAAGTGACAGGGTCTCTGGAAACACCATATATTTT.

The CDR3 here is CASSYSTGPAGKETQYF. CDR3 nucleotide sequence: TGTGCCAGCAGTTATTCAACTGGACCGGCAGGGAAAGAGACCCAGTACTTC. J is TRBJ2-5 and V is TRBV6-2 or TRBV6-3; D might be TRBD1 (5 bases). With 3 bases removed from V and 3 bases from J, the gap between germline ends came to 20 bases. Germline V gene lookup returns CDR1 MNHEY and CDR2 SVGEGT. CDR3 length: 17 residues.

CDR3 loop: CASRRNTAAETQYF. The CDR3 DNA sequence: TGTGCCAGCAGAAGAAACACAGCCGCGGAGACCCAGTACTTC. The genes are TRBV7-2 and TRBJ2-5; D not certain. The length of the CDR3 is 14 residues. V lost 6 bases and J lost 5, with 16 bases in between. Germline loops: CDR1 SGHTA, CDR2 FQGNSA.

V gene TRBV19 combines with J gene TRBJ2-1, with 8 nucleotides matching TRBD1. The CDR3 extends over 16 amino acids. The ends lost 5 bases at V and 7 bases at J; junction bases unmatched: 13. CDR1 LNHDA and CDR2 SQIVND come from the germline V gene (reference sequence). The CDR3 spells CASSGWTGQSGNEQFF. In nucleotides, the CDR3 is TGTGCCAGTAGTGGGTGGACAGGGCAGTCTGGGAATGAGCAGTTCTTC.

This chain uses TRBV19 with TRBJ1-3; TRBD1 might be the D (5 bases). V dropped 6 bases and J dropped 4 bases, with 22 bases sitting between them. This CDR3 is built from 17 residues. Germline V gene sequence: CDR1 LNHDA, CDR2 SQIVND (reference sequence). The CDR3: CASRKSGTQYTGNTIYF. CDR3 in DNA: TGTGCCAGTAGAAAATCCGGGACTCAATATACAGGAAACACCATATATTTT. Using reference TRBV19 and TRBJ1-3 for the parts outside the CDR3, the full variable domain is DGGITQSPKYLFRKEGQNVTLSCEQNLNHDAMYWYRQDPGQGLRLIYYSQIVNDFQKGDIAEGYSVSREKKESFPLTVTSAQKNPTAFYLCASRKSGTQYTGNTIYFGEGSWLTVV.

This sequence joins TRBV18 and TRBJ2-7, with a weak D call TRBD2 (6 bases). With 0 bases removed from V and 1 base from J, the gap between germline ends came to 13 bases. The CDR3 covers 16 residues. CDR1 is KGHSH and CDR2 is LQKENI in the germline V gene. CDR3: CASSPPRGSGSYEQYF. Here the CDR3 DNA reads TGTGCCAGCTCACCACCGCGGGGCTCGGGATCCTACGAGCAGTACTTC.